Included here is one T cell receptor (beta chain) sequence, with context. Produced via immunoSEQ multiplex PCR; TCRdb's table is partial and in-frame only. The sample has fewer than 45,000 clones, almost 95% seen once; the top ten hold roughly 8.1%. CDR1 and CDR2 (germline): GTSNPN, SVGIG (reference sequence). The CDR3 covers 14 residues. J gave up 0 bases and V 5 bases, and 2 bases lay outside the gene matches. The sample comes from a study of T cell changes during pregnancy in multiple sclerosis. The V call is TRBV30, the J call TRBJ2-3; 10 nucleotides match TRBD1. The source is a female donor with multiple sclerosis, enrolled in a pregnancy study. Sequencing used CD8+ T cells from peripheral blood mononuclear cells, obtained in the third trimester of pregnancy. CDR3 region: CAWGTGDSTDTQYF. The DNA of the CDR3 is TGTGCCTGGGGGACAGGGGATAGCACAGATACGCAGTATTTT.